These 30 T cell receptor beta chains were sequenced from one sample in a study of CD8 T cells in ankylosing spondylitis. TCRdb analysed the 5' RACE reads with MiXCR anew, one entry per CDR3 protein. The sample lists approximately 340,000 distinct CDR3 sequences; about 15% were seen once. Input material: blood, either unsorted or a sorted T cell fraction (not recorded which). The receptor set was obtained from a male donor with ankylosing spondylitis or in good health (not recorded which).

CDR3 DNA sequence: TGTGCCAGCAGCCGAGGACTAGCGGGCCTACCCTCCTACGAGCAGTACTTC. Translating gives CASSRGLAGLPSYEQYF. The gene calls are TRBV7-9 and TRBJ2-7; 11 bases agree with TRBD2. V trimming: 5 bases; J trimming: 0 bases; junction bases outside the gene matches: 9. The CDR3 length is 17 residues. Per the germline V gene, CDR1 is SEHNR and CDR2 is FQNEAQ (reference sequence).

The V call is TRBV11-2, the J call TRBJ2-1; 12 positions agree with TRBD2. Germline V CDR1 and CDR2: SGHAT, FQNNGV. The CDR3 totals 18 residues. V gave up 4 bases and J gave up 0 bases; unmatched junction bases: 7. CDR3 in amino acids: CASSSGTSGRSSYNEQFF. Written as DNA, the CDR3 is TGTGCCAGCAGCTCCGGGACTAGCGGGCGGAGCTCCTACAATGAGCAGTTCTTC.

The chain couples TRBV6-5 to TRBJ2-3, with D perhaps TRBD1 or TRBD2 (6 bases each). Deletions cut 3 bases from V and 3 bases from J, with 16 bases between. Germline lookup yields CDR1 MNHEY and CDR2 SVGAGI. The CDR3 has 16 residues. In DNA form, the CDR3 reads TGTGCCAGCAGTTATTACGGGGAAGGGGGGACAGATACGCAGTATTTT. Protein product: CASSYYGEGGTDTQYF.

The chain combines TRBV6-2 or TRBV6-3 with TRBJ1-5; 8 nucleotides line up with TRBD1. Unmatched junction bases numbered 11, after V lost 10 bases and J lost 9 bases. Germline assignment: CDR1 MNHEY and CDR2 SVGEGT. This CDR3 comprises 13 residues. CDR3 sequence reads: CATGGTGPGPQHF. The CDR3 bases are TGTGCCACCGGCGGGACAGGTCCGGGGCCCCAGCATTTT.

The chain employs TRBV12-3 or TRBV12-4 and TRBJ2-7; 8 bases map to TRBD1. J gave up 0 bases and V 8 bases, and 6 bases lay outside the gene matches. The CDR3 is made up of 14 amino acids. This CDR3 reads CASRLQGGSYEQYF. The CDR3 DNA reads as TGTGCCAGCCGTCTACAGGGGGGCTCCTACGAGCAGTACTTC.

A few counts support this clonotype. This chain connects TRBV7-9 to TRBJ2-3; 8 nucleotides agree with TRBD2. The V and J ends lost 1 base and 0 bases, in that order; junction bases with no gene match: 3. The CDR3 runs to 16 residues. CDR1 and CDR2 (germline): SEHNR, FQNEAQ (reference sequence). CDR3 in amino acids: CASSLVSGTSTDTQYF. CDR3 in DNA: TGTGCCAGCAGCTTAGTTAGCGGGACTAGCACAGATACGCAGTATTTT.

The rearrangement links TRBV3-1 to TRBJ1-6; D might be TRBD1 (6 bases). V lost 1 base to trimming and J lost 5 bases, with 9 bases between them. CDR1 is LGHDT, CDR2 YNNKEL, per germline (reference sequence). The CDR3 spans 15 residues. The CDR3 sequence is CASSQGGGNNSPLHF. CDR3 coding DNA: TGTGCCAGCAGCCAAGGAGGGGGGAATAATTCACCCCTCCACTTT. Full variable domain (outside the CDR3, taken from reference TRBV3-1 and TRBJ1-6): DTAVSQTPKYLVTQMGNDKSIKCEQNLGHDTMYWYKQDSKKFLKIMFSYNNKELIINETVPNRFSPKSPDKAHLNLHINSLELGDSAVYFCASSQGGGNNSPLHFGNGTRLTVT.

At least ten counts were recorded for this clonotype. The V call is TRBV12-3 or TRBV12-4, the J call TRBJ1-5; 9 bases match TRBD1. The CDR3 loop spans 16 amino acids. With V trimmed by 5 bases and J by 0 bases, 5 bases remained unmatched. The CDR3, as DNA: TGTGCCAGCAGTCCGGGACAGGGATATAGCAATCAGCCCCAGCATTTT. Translating gives CASSPGQGYSNQPQHF.

The chain combines TRBV12-3 or TRBV12-4 with TRBJ1-4; D perhaps matches TRBD1 (6 bases). Trimming cost V 5 bases and J 4 bases, with 11 bases left between them. This CDR3 region has 14 residues. For the CDR3, the DNA is TGTGCCAGCAGTCCGGGGGCGGGTAATGAAAAACTGTTTTTT. Translated: CASSPGAGNEKLFF.

This clonotype occurred a few times. V usage is TRBV11-2 and J usage is TRBJ2-3, with 9 positions matching TRBD2. Germline V CDR1 and CDR2: SGHAT, FQNNGV. V dropped 6 bases and J dropped 5; count of bases not matched to a gene: 12. The CDR3 runs 16 residues. CDR3 sequence reads: CASSKTSGGEGDTQYF. Written as DNA, the CDR3 is TGTGCCAGCAGTAAGACTAGCGGAGGGGAGGGAGATACGCAGTATTTT.

This clonotype came up many times. CDR3 in DNA: TGCGCCAGCAGCATGGACACTCCGAACACCGGGGAGCTGTTTTTT. Its protein is CASSMDTPNTGELFF. This sequence joins TRBV5-1 and TRBJ2-2; D is perhaps TRBD1 (5 bases). V gave up 4 bases and J gave up 0 bases, with 10 bases separating them. This CDR3 has 15 amino acids. CDR1 is SGHRS and CDR2 is YFSETQ in the germline V gene.

This sequence joins TRBV6-1 and TRBJ1-1; D not resolved. The CDR3 sequence is 17 residues long. The germline V and J ends were trimmed by 4 bases and 0 bases, with 18 bases remaining between them. The germline V gene has CDR1 MNHNS and CDR2 SASEGT. In DNA form, the CDR3 reads TGTGCCAGCAGTGCCGGTTTGGGAGTGAACTTGAACACTGAAGCTTTCTTT. Its translation is CASSAGLGVNLNTEAFF.

This clonotype was seen only a few times. The CDR3 nucleotides read TGTGCCAGCAGTGAAAGCTGGGACAATGAGCAGTTCTTC. This translates into CASSESWDNEQFF. The gene calls are TRBV6-1 and TRBJ2-1; D gene ambiguous. V dropped 2 bases and J dropped 5 bases, with 7 bases sitting between them. This CDR3 has 13 amino acids. Germline assignment: CDR1 MNHNS and CDR2 SASEGT.

This clonotype was detected only a few times. This chain links TRBV27 with TRBJ2-7, with D perhaps TRBD1 (5 bases). Per germline, CDR1 MNHEY and CDR2 SMNVEV (reference sequence). Trimming pared 0 bases from V and 3 bases from J, leaving 12 bases between. The CDR3 sequence is 15 residues long. The CDR3 region has the DNA TGTGCCAGCAGTTTATCGATATTAGGGGTCTACGAGCAGTACTTC. It is translated as CASSLSILGVYEQYF.

The rearrangement uses TRBV5-1 and TRBJ1-4; D is perhaps TRBD1 (5 bases). V was trimmed by 4 bases and J by 3 bases, leaving 13 bases between them. Per germline, CDR1 SGHRS and CDR2 YFSETQ. The CDR3 contains 15 residues. The CDR3 is CASSPAWGANEKLFF. The DNA for the CDR3 is TGCGCCAGCAGCCCCGCGTGGGGGGCTAATGAAAAACTGTTTTTT.

J is TRBJ2-1 and V is TRBV12-3 or TRBV12-4, with no clear D. V lost 4 bases and J 5 bases, leaving 6 bases between the germline ends. CDR3 length: 12 amino acids. The CDR3 spells CASSSWDNEQFF. Here the CDR3 DNA reads TGTGCCAGCAGTTCCTGGGACAATGAGCAGTTCTTC.

The J gene is TRBJ2-3, the V gene TRBV7-2; D possibly corresponds to TRBD2 (5 bases). CDR1 is SGHTA, CDR2 FQGNSA, per germline. The CDR3 consists of 16 residues. Trimming cost V 6 bases and J 0 bases, with 16 bases left between them. The CDR3 DNA reads as TGTGCCAGCAGTTCTTACGGGGTAGGCAGCACAGATACGCAGTATTTT. This gives the protein CASSSYGVGSTDTQYF.

This clonotype was observed a handful of times. The chain employs TRBV20-1 and TRBJ2-5; 8 bases agree with TRBD2. Germline trimming cut 5 bases from V and 5 bases from J; bases unmatched to any gene: 7. This CDR3 has 13 residues. CDR1 DFQATT and CDR2 SNEGSKA come from the germline V gene (reference sequence). As DNA, the CDR3 is TGCAGTGCTTCCCCCGGGGGGGTGGAGACCCAGTACTTC. This gives the protein CSASPGGVETQYF.

The V gene is TRBV10-3, the J gene TRBJ2-1; weak D call: TRBD2 (5 bases). CDR3 size: 14 residues. Germline loops: CDR1 ENHRY, CDR2 SYGVKD. Trimming pared 0 bases from V and 9 bases from J, leaving 12 bases between. The CDR3 nucleotides read TGTGCCATCAGTGAGTCGGGAGAGGCGAGTGAGCAGTTCTTC. This sequence encodes CAISESGEASEQFF.

The chain employs TRBV7-9 and TRBJ1-2; unclear D gene. Per germline, CDR1 SEHNR and CDR2 FQNEAQ (reference sequence). The CDR3 sequence is 15 residues long. Trimming took off 4 bases at V and 5 bases at J, with 17 bases between the two ends. Here the CDR3 reads CASSSSPSGGYGYTF. The CDR3 DNA reads TGTGCCAGCAGCTCCTCCCCGTCGGGAGGGTATGGCTACACCTTC.

This chain uses TRBV6-1 with TRBJ1-1, with D uncertain. This CDR3 region has 12 residues. V lost 3 bases and J lost 8, with 10 bases in between. Germline V gene data show CDR1 as MNHNS and CDR2 as SASEGT. The CDR3 protein is CASSDGFKEAFF. The CDR3 nucleotides read TGTGCCAGCAGTGACGGGTTCAAAGAAGCTTTCTTT.

This rearrangement joins TRBV7-2 to TRBJ1-2; unclear D gene. This CDR3 has 14 amino acids. Trimming cost V 1 base and J 4 bases, with 10 bases left between them. CDR1 SGHTA and CDR2 FQGNSA come from the germline V gene. The CDR3 loop reads CASSLEVSLYGYTF. Here the CDR3 DNA reads TGTGCCAGCAGCTTAGAGGTGTCCCTCTATGGCTACACCTTC.

The gene calls are TRBV6-5 and TRBJ1-2, with D possibly matching TRBD1 (6 bases). The germline V gene encodes CDR1 MNHEY and CDR2 SVGAGI. V was clipped by 0 bases and J by 8 bases, with 13 bases between them. There are 14 residues in the CDR3. The CDR3 spells CASSYSGGLTGYTF. The CDR3 DNA reads as TGTGCCAGCAGTTACTCAGGGGGTCTAACGGGCTACACCTTC.

In this sample, this clonotype turned up many times. V usage is TRBV12-3 or TRBV12-4 and J usage is TRBJ2-5; unclear D gene. The CDR3 covers 13 residues. V was cut by 1 base and J by 5 bases, with 8 bases left in between. The CDR3 is CASSLGALETQYF. CDR3 sequence (DNA): TGTGCCAGCAGTTTAGGCGCCTTGGAGACCCAGTACTTC.

The chain couples TRBV3-1 to TRBJ2-2, with a possible D match to TRBD1 (6 bases). V dropped 4 bases and J dropped 2 bases, with 17 bases sitting between them. Germline V gene data show CDR1 as LGHDT and CDR2 as YNNKEL (reference sequence). The CDR3 has 17 amino acids. The CDR3 reads CASSRRSIRGNTGELFF. The CDR3 DNA is TGTGCCAGCAGCCGCCGCAGCATCAGGGGTAACACCGGGGAGCTGTTTTTT. The full variable domain, rest sourced from reference TRBV3-1 and TRBJ2-2, is DTAVSQTPKYLVTQMGNDKSIKCEQNLGHDTMYWYKQDSKKFLKIMFSYNNKELIINETVPNRFSPKSPDKAHLNLHINSLELGDSAVYFCASSRRSIRGNTGELFFGEGSRLTVL.

This clonotype was observed a few times. This chain joins TRBV27 and TRBJ2-3; 10 nucleotides align to TRBD2. CDR1 MNHEY and CDR2 SMNVEV come from the germline V gene (reference sequence). The CDR3 is made up of 15 amino acids. J gave up 4 bases and V 6 bases, and 7 bases lay outside the gene matches. The CDR3 sequence is CASRDSGRPADTQYF. In DNA, the CDR3 is TGTGCCAGCAGGGATAGCGGGAGGCCGGCAGATACGCAGTATTTT.

The sample holds many counts of this clonotype. V is TRBV7-9 and J is TRBJ2-5; 10 positions agree with TRBD2. This CDR3 has 14 amino acids. Germline lookup yields CDR1 SEHNR and CDR2 FQNEAQ (reference sequence). The V and J ends lost 6 bases and 1 base, in that order; junction bases with no gene match: 2. CDR3 sequence reads: CASSRTSGQETQYF. The CDR3 DNA is TGTGCCAGCAGTCGGACTAGCGGCCAAGAGACCCAGTACTTC. Full variable domain (missing parts from reference TRBV7-9 and TRBJ2-5): DTGVSQNPRHKITKRGQNVTFRCDPISEHNRLYWYRQTLGQGPEFLTYFQNEAQLEKSRLLSDRFSAERPKGSFSTLEIQRTEQGDSAMYLCASSRTSGQETQYFGPGTRLLVL.

The chain links TRBV20-1 to TRBJ2-1; 9 positions match TRBD1. This CDR3 region has 15 residues. CDR1 and CDR2 from the germline V gene are DFQATT and SNEGSKA (reference sequence). For the CDR3, the DNA is TGCAGCGGGAATACCGGGACAGGGTCCTACAATGAGCAGTTCTTC. Encoded protein: CSGNTGTGSYNEQFF.

The rearrangement joins TRBV20-1 to TRBJ2-5, with D possibly being TRBD2 (6 bases). From germline, CDR1 is DFQATT and CDR2 SNEGSKA (reference sequence). Trimming stripped 0 bases from V and 5 bases from J, with 13 bases between. This CDR3 comprises 14 residues. The CDR3 here is CSARDSSSEETQYF. Here the CDR3 DNA reads TGCAGTGCTAGAGATTCTTCTAGCGAGGAGACCCAGTACTTC.

V gene TRBV29-1 combines with J gene TRBJ2-5; possible D gene TRBD1, 6 bases. CDR1 and CDR2 (germline): SQVTM, ANQGSEA. CDR3 length: 15 amino acids. V was pared by 6 bases and J by 4 bases, with 21 bases between. CDR3 sequence: CSVNRDVNLRETQYF. CDR3 bases: TGCAGCGTCAACAGGGACGTCAACCTTAGAGAGACCCAGTACTTC.